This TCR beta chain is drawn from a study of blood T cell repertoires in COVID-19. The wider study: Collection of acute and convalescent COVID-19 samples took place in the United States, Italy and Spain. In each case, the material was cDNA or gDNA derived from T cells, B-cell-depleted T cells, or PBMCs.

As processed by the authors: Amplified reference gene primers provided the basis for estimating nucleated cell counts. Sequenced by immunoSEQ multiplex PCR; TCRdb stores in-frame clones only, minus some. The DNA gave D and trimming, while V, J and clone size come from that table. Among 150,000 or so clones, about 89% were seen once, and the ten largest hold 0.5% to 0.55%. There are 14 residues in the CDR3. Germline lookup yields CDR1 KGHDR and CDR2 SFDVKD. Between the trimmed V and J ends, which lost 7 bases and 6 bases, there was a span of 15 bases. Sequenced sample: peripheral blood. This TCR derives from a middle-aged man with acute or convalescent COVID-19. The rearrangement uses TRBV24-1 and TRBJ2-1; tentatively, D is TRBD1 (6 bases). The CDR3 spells CATRDPTGSNEQFF. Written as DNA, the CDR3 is TGTGCCACCAGGGACCCGACAGGAAGCAATGAGCAGTTCTTC.